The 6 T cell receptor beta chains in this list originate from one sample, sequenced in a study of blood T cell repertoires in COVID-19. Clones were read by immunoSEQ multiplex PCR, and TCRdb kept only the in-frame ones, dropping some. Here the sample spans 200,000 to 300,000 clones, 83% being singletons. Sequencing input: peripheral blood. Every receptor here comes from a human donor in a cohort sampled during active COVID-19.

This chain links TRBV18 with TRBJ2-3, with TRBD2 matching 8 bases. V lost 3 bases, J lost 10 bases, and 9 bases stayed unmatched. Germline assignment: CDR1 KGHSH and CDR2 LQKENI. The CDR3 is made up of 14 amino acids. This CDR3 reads CASSPRGLVKAQYF. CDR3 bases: TGTGCCAGCTCACCGAGGGGACTAGTAAAGGCGCAGTATTTT.

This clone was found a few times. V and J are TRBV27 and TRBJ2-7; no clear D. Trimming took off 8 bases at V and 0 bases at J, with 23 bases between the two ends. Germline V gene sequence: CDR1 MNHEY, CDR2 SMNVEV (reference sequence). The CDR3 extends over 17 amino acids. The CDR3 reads CASGSPSTKLSSYEQYF. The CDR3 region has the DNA TGTGCCAGCGGATCGCCGTCGACCAAACTAAGCTCCTACGAGCAGTACTTC.

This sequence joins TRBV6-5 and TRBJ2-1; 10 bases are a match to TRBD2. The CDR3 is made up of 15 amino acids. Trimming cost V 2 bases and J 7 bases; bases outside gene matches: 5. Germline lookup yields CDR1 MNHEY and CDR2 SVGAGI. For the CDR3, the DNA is TGTGCCAGCAGTTACCTAGCGGGAGAGTTTAATGAGCAGTTCTTC. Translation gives CASSYLAGEFNEQFF.

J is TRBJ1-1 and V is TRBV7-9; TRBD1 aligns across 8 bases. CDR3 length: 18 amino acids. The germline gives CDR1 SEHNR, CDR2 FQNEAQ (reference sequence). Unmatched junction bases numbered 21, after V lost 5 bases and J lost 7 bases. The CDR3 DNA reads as TGTGCCAGCAGCCCTACCTTGAGGGGGGGACAGGCCGTGATTGAAGCTTTCTTT. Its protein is CASSPTLRGGQAVIEAFF.

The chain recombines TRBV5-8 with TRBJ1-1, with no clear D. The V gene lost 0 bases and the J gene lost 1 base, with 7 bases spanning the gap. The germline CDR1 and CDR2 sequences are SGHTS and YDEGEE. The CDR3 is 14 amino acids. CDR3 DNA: TGTGCCAGCAGCTTGGCACAGAGGAACACTGAAGCTTTCTTT. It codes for CASSLAQRNTEAFF.

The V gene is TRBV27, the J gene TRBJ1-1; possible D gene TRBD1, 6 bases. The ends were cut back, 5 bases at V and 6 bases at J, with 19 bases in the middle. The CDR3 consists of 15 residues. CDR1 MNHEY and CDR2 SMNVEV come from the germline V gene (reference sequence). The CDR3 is CASSLYGGGGAEAFF. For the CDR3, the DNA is TGTGCCAGCAGTCTATATGGGGGTGGGGGCGCTGAAGCTTTCTTT.